The clone carrying this T cell receptor (beta chain) has more than one count but fewer than ten. Its antigen remains unidentified. J lost 7 bases, V lost 4 bases, and 3 bases had no gene match. The CDR3 consists of 13 residues. Germline CDR1 SGHRS, CDR2 YFSETQ. A single record per CDR3 protein comes from TCRdb applying MiXCR to the 5' RACE reads. The table records under 300,000 distinct CDR3 sequences, 6.9% of them present only once. These data come from a study of T cells after yellow fever vaccination. Study-wide points: Clonotypes appearing in both CD4 and CD8 compartments existed, and their share was small.

The starting material was CD4+ T cells sorted from PBMCs, obtained 15 days after the yellow fever booster vaccination. The chain employs TRBV5-1 and TRBJ1-4, with TRBD1 matching over 8 bases. The receptor was derived from a man aged 30 to 45 who received the YFV17D yellow fever vaccine. The CDR3: CASSGQGGEKLFF. CDR3 nucleotides: TGCGCCAGCAGCGGACAGGGAGGTGAAAAACTGTTTTTT.